What follows are 28 T cell receptor beta chains derived from one specimen sequenced in a study (dated by TCRdb to 2016 to 2017). Library preparation used RT-PCR. Reads for this sample came from an Illumina MiSeq. In-frame beta chains were kept once TCRdb had trimmed the public reads at Q25 with fastp and called clones with MiXCR. Every CDR3 protein is listed once, alongside the most common genes and DNA of its rows. Recorded for this sample are about 680,000 distinct CDR3 sequences; more than 13% of them occurred a single time. Of the sample, roughly 3.9% falls within the top ten clones. The sequencing sample was made of memory CD4+ T cells from blood. Every receptor here comes from a female donor in good health, serving as a healthy control.

The CDR3 protein is CASSMLAGTGGETQYF. Written as DNA, the CDR3 is TGTGCCAGCAGTATGTTAGCGGGGACCGGGGGAGAGACCCAGTACTTC. V is TRBV27 and J is TRBJ2-5; 8 positions agree with TRBD2. Germline loops: CDR1 MNHEY, CDR2 SMNVEV (reference sequence). Trimming cost V 5 bases and J 4 bases; bases outside gene matches: 12. The CDR3 length is 16 residues.

This clonotype came up many times. The chain employs TRBV3-1 and TRBJ1-1; 10 bases fit TRBD1. Germline-derived CDR1 and CDR2 are LGHDT and YNNKEL (reference sequence). This CDR3 has 15 residues. V was clipped by 5 bases and J by 5 bases; unmatched bases: 8. CDR3 residues: CASSKPGQGRTEAFF. The CDR3 DNA sequence: TGTGCCAGCAGCAAGCCGGGACAGGGGCGAACTGAAGCTTTCTTT.

This clonotype was picked up many times. This sequence joins TRBV29-1 and TRBJ2-3; 10 bases agree with TRBD1. This CDR3 has 14 residues. The trim removed 7 bases at V and 6 bases at J, leaving 10 bases unmatched. Germline lookup yields CDR1 SQVTM and CDR2 ANQGSEA. The CDR3 nucleotides are TGCAGCGCCCGTAGGACAGGGGGAGGCGATACGCAGTATTTT. It translates to CSARRTGGGDTQYF.

The rearrangement uses TRBV4-2 and TRBJ2-3, with D possibly TRBD2 on 5 matching bases. This CDR3 has 16 amino acids. V lost 0 bases to trimming and J lost 0 bases, with 10 bases between them. The germline CDR1 and CDR2 sequences are LGHNA and YNFKEQ. Here the CDR3 reads CASSQDYSVSTDTQYF. DNA of the CDR3: TGTGCCAGCAGCCAAGATTATAGCGTTAGCACAGATACGCAGTATTTT.

The chain joins TRBV9 to TRBJ1-1; D not resolved. This CDR3 comprises 13 residues. Germline V gene sequence: CDR1 SGDLS, CDR2 YYNGEE. Trimming removed 0 bases at V and 4 bases at J, with 7 bases between. The CDR3 DNA is TGTGCCAGCAGCGTAGTTGGGTCCACTGAAGCTTTCTTT. Translation: CASSVVGSTEAFF. Combining the CDR3 with reference TRBV9 and TRBJ1-1 gives the whole variable domain DSGVTQTPKHLITATGQRVTLRCSPRSGDLSVYWYQQSLDQGLQFLIQYYNGEERAKGNILERFSAQQFPDLHSELNLSSLELGDSALYFCASSVVGSTEAFFGQGTRLTVV.

This clonotype showed up many times. The genes are TRBV6-1 and TRBJ2-7, with TRBD1 matching 11 bases. Trimming at V came to 6 bases and at J to 5 bases, leaving 3 bases not matched to a gene. Germline V gene sequence: CDR1 MNHNS, CDR2 SASEGT. The CDR3 covers 13 residues. In DNA form, the CDR3 reads TGTGCCAGCAGGACGGACAGGGGGCACGAGCAGTACTTC. Translating gives CASRTDRGHEQYF.

This clonotype has ten or more counts. V is TRBV12-3 or TRBV12-4 and J is TRBJ2-1, with 7 bases matching TRBD1. Unmatched junction bases numbered 9, after V lost 3 bases and J lost 10 bases. The CDR3 length is 14 residues. CDR3 loop: CASSFRGSMEEQFF. The DNA of the CDR3 is TGTGCCAGCAGTTTCAGGGGGTCGATGGAAGAGCAGTTCTTC.

The table lists this clonotype with many counts. V usage is TRBV5-1 and J usage is TRBJ2-7, with a weak D call TRBD1 (5 bases). V lost 4 bases, J lost 8 bases, and 19 bases lay in between. Germline CDR1 reads SGHRS; CDR2 reads YFSETQ. The CDR3 length is 14 residues. CDR3 protein: CASSHNDDRQKQYF. Here the CDR3 DNA reads TGCGCCAGCAGCCATAATGACGATAGACAGAAGCAGTACTTC. Supplemented by reference TRBV5-1 and TRBJ2-7, the full variable domain reads KAGVTQTPRYLIKTRGQQVTLSCSPISGHRSVSWYQQTPGQGLQFLFEYFSETQRNKGNFPGRFSGRQFSNSRSEMNVSTLELGDSALYLCASSHNDDRQKQYFGPGTRLTVT.

This chain links TRBV12-3 or TRBV12-4 with TRBJ1-6; unclear D gene. Deletions cut 2 bases from V and 8 bases from J, with 10 bases between. There are 14 residues in the CDR3. Here the CDR3 DNA reads TGTGCCAGCAGTTTACGTCGAAACCATTCACCCCTCCACTTT. As protein: CASSLRRNHSPLHF.

A few counts support this clonotype. The rearrangement uses TRBV4-1 and TRBJ2-2; the D gene could be TRBD1 or TRBD2 (7 bases each). CDR1 and CDR2 from the germline V gene are MGHRA and YSYEKL. This CDR3 has 16 residues. The V and J ends lost 3 bases and 5 bases respectively, with 16 bases between them. CDR3: CASSQGGRGGTGELFF. Here the CDR3 DNA reads TGCGCCAGCAGCCAGGGAGGCAGGGGGGGAACCGGGGAGCTGTTTTTT.

The chain is built from TRBV7-9 and TRBJ2-2; 10 nucleotides align to TRBD2. CDR1 is SEHNR and CDR2 is FQNEAQ in the germline V gene (reference sequence). V lost 5 bases to trimming and J lost 6 bases; unmatched junction nucleotides: 12. The length of the CDR3 is 17 residues. The CDR3 loop reads CASSPRWSGRAAGELFF. CDR3 bases: TGTGCCAGCAGCCCTCGTTGGAGCGGGAGGGCCGCCGGGGAGCTGTTTTTT.

The CDR3 loop is CASSLASGNPGEQYF. The DNA for the CDR3 is TGTGCCAGCAGCTTAGCTAGCGGGAATCCAGGGGAGCAGTACTTC. The chain links TRBV7-2 to TRBJ2-7; 8 nucleotides line up with TRBD2. The V gene end was trimmed by 0 bases and the J gene end by 7 bases; junction bases not matched to a gene: 8. Germline V gives CDR1 SGHTA, CDR2 FQGNSA. CDR3 length: 15 amino acids.

This clonotype was counted ten times or more. CDR3 DNA sequence: TGTGCCAGCACTGCTAGCGGGAACTACGAGCAGTACTTC. Protein product: CASTASGNYEQYF. The chain recombines TRBV7-9 with TRBJ2-7; 9 bases line up with TRBD2. The CDR3 runs 13 residues. CDR1 and CDR2 from the germline V gene are SEHNR and FQNEAQ (reference sequence). The junction had 4 bases not matched to a gene; V was cut back by 7 bases and J by 3 bases.

The chain employs TRBV27 and TRBJ2-7, with D possibly matching TRBD2 (5 bases). V lost 5 bases and J 6 bases, leaving 14 bases between the germline ends. The CDR3 is 13 residues long. CDR1 and CDR2 from the germline V gene are MNHEY and SMNVEV (reference sequence). Here the CDR3 DNA reads TGTGCCAGCAGTGCTCTGAGGGCTCGCGAGCAGTACTTC. Protein: CASSALRAREQYF.

The rearrangement links TRBV6-5 to TRBJ1-2; D uncertain. V was pared by 6 bases and J by 3 bases, with 20 bases between. The CDR3 length is 16 residues. Germline CDR1 reads MNHEY; CDR2 reads SVGAGI. The CDR3 loop is CASSRHTEDGDYGYTF. CDR3 coding DNA: TGTGCCAGCAGCCGACACACCGAGGACGGGGACTATGGCTACACCTTC.

This clonotype was seen a few times. The chain is built from TRBV4-2 and TRBJ2-3, with 11 bases that match TRBD2. Trimming took 5 bases from V and 5 from J; bases not matched to a gene: 6. The germline V gene encodes CDR1 LGHNA and CDR2 YNFKEQ. The CDR3 has 15 amino acids. The CDR3 region has the DNA TGTGCCAGCAGCGGTGGGACTAGCGGTGGAGATACGCAGTATTTT. It specifies CASSGGTSGGDTQYF.

This chain links TRBV5-1 with TRBJ1-1, with a possible D match to TRBD1 (6 bases). CDR1 is SGHRS, CDR2 YFSETQ, per germline. The V gene lost 6 bases and the J gene lost 2 bases, with 14 bases spanning the gap. The CDR3 runs to 14 residues. CDR3 DNA sequence: TGCGCCAGCACCGCCGCGGGGGCTAACACTGAAGCTTTCTTT. This encodes CASTAAGANTEAFF.

This clonotype was counted only a few times. The chain links TRBV7-6 to TRBJ1-4; tentative D call: TRBD1 (5 bases). This CDR3 comprises 16 residues. Trimming cost V 5 bases and J 5 bases, with 18 bases left between them. Germline V lookup: CDR1 SGHVS, CDR2 FNYEAQ. The DNA of the CDR3 is TGTGCCAGCAGCCCCTCTGGTCGGGGGATGAATGAAAAACTGTTTTTT. Translating it yields CASSPSGRGMNEKLFF.

The V and J genes are TRBV6-5 and TRBJ1-5; perhaps TRBD1 as D (5 bases). The CDR3 covers 13 residues. Germline CDR1 and CDR2: MNHEY and SVGAGI. Trimming cost V 4 bases and J 5 bases, with 9 bases left between them. The CDR3 sequence is CASSSGTYQPQHF. The CDR3 DNA is TGTGCCAGCAGTTCCGGGACCTATCAGCCCCAGCATTTT.

The chain uses TRBV5-1 and TRBJ2-2; D call uncertain. The CDR3 has 15 residues. V gave up 1 base and J gave up 0 bases, with 7 bases separating them. The germline gives CDR1 SGHRS, CDR2 YFSETQ. The CDR3 loop is CASSLSVTNTGELFF. CDR3 bases: TGCGCCAGCAGCTTGTCGGTTACGAACACCGGGGAGCTGTTTTTT.

J is TRBJ1-2 and V is TRBV6-2 or TRBV6-3; D is unclear. The CDR3 length is 14 residues. From germline, CDR1 is MNHEY and CDR2 SVGEGT. V was cut by 6 bases and J by 8 bases, with 19 bases left in between. The CDR3 DNA reads TGTGCCAGCAGGGATGCAACAGTGACTATGGGCTACACCTTC. Its translation: CASRDATVTMGYTF.

The V gene is TRBV6-5, the J gene TRBJ1-1; D not resolved. V lost 0 bases and J lost 5, with 16 bases in between. Germline V gene sequence: CDR1 MNHEY, CDR2 SVGAGI. The CDR3 is made up of 16 amino acids. The CDR3 nucleotides are TGTGCCAGCAGTTACTCGTTCGGGGATGCGGGGACTGAAGCTTTCTTT. Translation gives CASSYSFGDAGTEAFF.

The gene calls are TRBV20-1 and TRBJ1-1; D not resolved. The V and J ends lost 3 bases and 5 bases respectively, with 7 bases between them. The CDR3 runs to 11 residues. From germline, CDR1 is DFQATT and CDR2 SNEGSKA (reference sequence). The CDR3 coding sequence is TGCAGTGCTAGGCCGGTAACTGAAGCTTTCTTT. Protein sequence: CSARPVTEAFF.

A few counts support this clonotype. This chain uses TRBV12-3 or TRBV12-4 with TRBJ2-7; 8 bases match TRBD1. The CDR3 sequence is 15 residues long. The V gene end was trimmed by 3 bases and the J gene end by 5 bases; junction bases not matched to a gene: 9. The CDR3 DNA is TGTGCCAGCAGTTTCTATGACAGGGGAAGAAACGAGCAGTACTTC. It encodes CASSFYDRGRNEQYF.

This chain uses TRBV5-1 with TRBJ2-1; 8 bases match TRBD2. The V and J ends lost 8 bases and 4 bases, in that order; junction bases with no gene match: 11. CDR1 and CDR2 from the germline V gene are SGHRS and YFSETQ. The CDR3 consists of 15 residues. The CDR3 loop is CASFAGSGAYNEQFF. The CDR3 DNA sequence: TGCGCCAGTTTCGCGGGTAGCGGGGCATACAATGAGCAGTTCTTC.

This clonotype was seen more than once but under ten times. The chain carries TRBV24-1 and TRBJ2-1; 7 bases align to TRBD2. The J segment lost 0 bases and the V segment lost 6 bases, leaving 4 bases of the junction unmatched. Germline values: CDR1 KGHDR, CDR2 SFDVKD. The CDR3 extends over 15 amino acids. DNA of the CDR3: TGTGCCACCAGTCTGGCGGGAGACTCCTACAATGAGCAGTTCTTC. Translated: CATSLAGDSYNEQFF.

This chain joins TRBV15 and TRBJ1-1; 7 bases are shared with TRBD1. Germline CDR1 is LNHNV and CDR2 is YYDKDF (reference sequence). The CDR3 consists of 14 residues. V was clipped by 5 bases and J by 2 bases; unmatched bases: 5. The DNA of the CDR3 is TGTGCCACCAGCTGGACAGGCTTTAACACTGAAGCTTTCTTT. This sequence encodes CATSWTGFNTEAFF.

The V and J genes are TRBV2 and TRBJ2-1; a weak D match, TRBD1 (5 bases). Trimming removed 10 bases at V and 0 bases at J, with 13 bases between. Germline-derived CDR1 and CDR2 are SNHLY and FYNNEI. This CDR3 is built from 14 residues. The DNA of the CDR3 is TGTGCCATCAGGGTCGGCAGCTCCTACAATGAGCAGTTCTTC. It specifies CAIRVGSSYNEQFF. Drawing the rest from reference TRBV2 and TRBJ2-1, the complete variable domain is EPEVTQTPSHQVTQMGQEVILRCVPISNHLYFYWYRQILGQKVEFLVSFYNNEISEKSEIFDDQFSVERPDGSNFTLKIRSTKLEDSAMYFCAIRVGSSYNEQFFGPGTRLTVL.